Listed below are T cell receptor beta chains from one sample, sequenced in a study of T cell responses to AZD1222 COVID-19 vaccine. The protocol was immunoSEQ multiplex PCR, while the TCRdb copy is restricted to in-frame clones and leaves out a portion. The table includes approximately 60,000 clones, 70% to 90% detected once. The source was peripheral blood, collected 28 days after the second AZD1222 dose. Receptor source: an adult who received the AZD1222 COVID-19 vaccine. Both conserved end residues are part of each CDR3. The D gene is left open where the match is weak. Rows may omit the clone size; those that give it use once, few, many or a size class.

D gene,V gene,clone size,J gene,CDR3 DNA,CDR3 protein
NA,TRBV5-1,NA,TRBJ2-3,TGCGCCAGCCGGTCCGTTGCCCATAGCACAGATACGCAGTATTTT,CASRSVAHSTDTQYF
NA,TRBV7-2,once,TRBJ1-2,TGTGCCAGCAGCTTAAACCAGGGAAAGGACTATGGCTACACCTTC,CASSLNQGKDYGYTF
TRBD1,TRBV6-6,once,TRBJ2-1,TGTGCCAGCAGATCCGGGACAGGGACTATTCGGCAGTTCTTC,CASRSGTGTIRQFF
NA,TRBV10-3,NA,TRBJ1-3,TGTGCCATCAGTGAGGGGACACCCATCGGAAACACCATATATTTT,CAISEGTPIGNTIYF
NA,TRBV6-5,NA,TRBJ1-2,TGTGCCAGCAGCTCACAGGGAACGGGCTATGGCTACACCTTC,CASSSQGTGYGYTF
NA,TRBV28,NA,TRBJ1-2,TGTGCCAGCAGTTTTGGGGAGTATGGCTACACCTTC,CASSFGEYGYTF
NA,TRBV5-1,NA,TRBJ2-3,TGCGCCAGCAGCTCGCCGGGAGGCACAGATACGCAGTATTTT,CASSSPGGTDTQYF
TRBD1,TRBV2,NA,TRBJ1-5,TGTGCCAGCAGTGTGACAGGGGGAATGGGTCAGCCCCAGCATTTT,CASSVTGGMGQPQHF
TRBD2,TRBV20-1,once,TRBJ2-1,TGCAGTGCTGAAAGACGGGACTACCAGTTCTTC,CSAERRDYQFF
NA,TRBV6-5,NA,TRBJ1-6,TGTGCCGGGACGGTCCAGAGGGATTCACCCCTCCACTTT,CAGTVQRDSPLHF
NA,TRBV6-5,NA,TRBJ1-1,TGTGCCAGCGAGAGTTCCGTATTGAACACTGAAGCTTTCTTT,CASESSVLNTEAFF
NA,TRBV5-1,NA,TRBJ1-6,TGCGCCAGCAGCTTGATGGATAATTCACCCCTCCACTTT,CASSLMDNSPLHF
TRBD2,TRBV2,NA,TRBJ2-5,TGTGCCAGCAGGTACCTCCCTAGCGGGGGGGAAGAGACCCAGTACTTC,CASRYLPSGGEETQYF
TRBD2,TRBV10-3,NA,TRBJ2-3,TGTGCCATCAGTGAGTCCGGGACTAGCTTCACAGATACGCAGTATTTT,CAISESGTSFTDTQYF
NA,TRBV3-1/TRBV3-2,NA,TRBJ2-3,TGTGCCAGCAGCCGAGCCGAGTCCACAGATACGCAGTATTTT,CASSRAESTDTQYF
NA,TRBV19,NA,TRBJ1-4,TGTGCCCTCTGGGGGGGTGGAATCGGGGAAAAACTGTTTTTT,CALWGGGIGEKLFF
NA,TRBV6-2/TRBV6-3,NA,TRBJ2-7,TGTGCCAGCAGTCACCGACCCTACGAGCAGTACTTC,CASSHRPYEQYF
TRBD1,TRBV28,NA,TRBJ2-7,TGTGCCAGCAGTTTATCGACAGGGATCTCCTACGAGCAGTACTTC,CASSLSTGISYEQYF
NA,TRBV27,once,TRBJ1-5,TGTGCCAGCAGTTTAAAGGGGGGTAGCAATCAGCCCCAGCATTTT,CASSLKGGSNQPQHF
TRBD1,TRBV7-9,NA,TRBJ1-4,TGTGCCAGCAGCTTGGGACAGCGCGAAAAACTGTTTTTT,CASSLGQREKLFF
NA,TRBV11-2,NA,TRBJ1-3,TGTGCCAGCAGCCCCTTAAACACCATATATTTT,CASSPLNTIYF
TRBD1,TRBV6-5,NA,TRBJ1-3,TGTGCCAGCAGACCAGCAGGGGGCTCTGGAAACACCATATATTTT,CASRPAGGSGNTIYF
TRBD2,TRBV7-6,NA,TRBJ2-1,TGTGCCAGCAGCCCGAGCGGGGGGGCCTACAATGAGCAGTTCTTC,CASSPSGGAYNEQFF
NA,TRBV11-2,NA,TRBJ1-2,TGTGCCAGCAGTCGTCCCCTAAGTCAGCTCTATGGCTACACCTTC,CASSRPLSQLYGYTF
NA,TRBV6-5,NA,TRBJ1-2,TGTGCCAGCAGCGCAGGGGCCGACTATGGCTACACCTTC,CASSAGADYGYTF
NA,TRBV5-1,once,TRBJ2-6,TGCGCCAGCAGACAGACCCCCGGGGCCAACGTCCTGACTTTC,CASRQTPGANVLTF
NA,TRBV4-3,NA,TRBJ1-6,TGCGCCAGCAGCCAAGAAGGCGTGCACTCGGAAACTTATTCACCCCTCCACTTT,CASSQEGVHSETYSPLHF
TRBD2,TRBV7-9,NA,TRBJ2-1,TGTGCCAGCAGCTCCACCGGGGGGGAGGCTGAGCAGTTCTTC,CASSSTGGEAEQFF
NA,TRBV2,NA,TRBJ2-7,TGTGCCAGCGGTTACAACCCTTGGCGCGAGCAGTACTTC,CASGYNPWREQYF
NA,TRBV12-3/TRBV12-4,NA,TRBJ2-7,TGTGCCAGCAAAATCGGGGGAGGCCACGAGCAGTACTTC,CASKIGGGHEQYF
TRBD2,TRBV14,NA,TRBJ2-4,TGTGCCAGCAGCCAACTTAGCGGGAGCGAGAACATTCAGTACTTC,CASSQLSGSENIQYF
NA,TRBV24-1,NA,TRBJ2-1,TGTGCCACCAGTGATCCTCGGACAGCCTCCAATGAGCAGTTCTTC,CATSDPRTASNEQFF
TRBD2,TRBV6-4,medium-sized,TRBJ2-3,TGTGCCAGCAGTGACTCCGCTAGCGGGGGGGCCCATACGCAGTATTTT,CASSDSASGGAHTQYF
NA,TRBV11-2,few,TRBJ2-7,TGTGCCACAACGGTCGAGGGGGGTGGGAGCTCCTACGAGCAGTACTTC,CATTVEGGGSSYEQYF
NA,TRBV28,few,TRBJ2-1,TGTGCCAGCAGTTCCGTCTGGGGGAACCGCTACTACAATGAGCAGTTCTTC,CASSSVWGNRYYNEQFF
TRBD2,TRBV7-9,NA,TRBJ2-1,TGTGCCAGCAGCCTAGCATCCGGGACTAGCGGGGCGGTTGAGCAGTTCTTC,CASSLASGTSGAVEQFF
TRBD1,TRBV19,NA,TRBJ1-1,TGTGCCAGTAGTATAGGGGGAACAGGGGGTCGTACTGAAGCTTTCTTT,CASSIGGTGGRTEAFF
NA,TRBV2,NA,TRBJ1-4,TGTGCCAGCGGGGGTGGCCGGCGCGAAAAACTGTTTTTT,CASGGGRREKLFF
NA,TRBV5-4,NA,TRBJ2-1,TGTGCCAGCAGCTTGGTTCAAACTAGCTATACTCCCGGTGAGCAGTTCTTC,CASSLVQTSYTPGEQFF
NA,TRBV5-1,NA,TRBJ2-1,TGCGCCAGCAGCTACGGACTACACAATGAGCAGTTCTTC,CASSYGLHNEQFF
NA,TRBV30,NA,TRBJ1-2,TGTGCCTGGAGGTCTACAGCTGATTATGGCTACACCTTC,CAWRSTADYGYTF
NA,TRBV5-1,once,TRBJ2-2,TGCGCCAGCAGCTTGATGGCCTATTTCACCGGGGAGCTGTTTTTT,CASSLMAYFTGELFF
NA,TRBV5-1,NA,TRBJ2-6,TGCGCCAGCGATCAGAGGGGCCCTGGGGCCAACGTCCTGACTTTC,CASDQRGPGANVLTF
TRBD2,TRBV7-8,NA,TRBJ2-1,TGTGCCAGCAGCTCATCGCCTAGCGGGGGAATAGTAGGGGCCTACAATGAGCAGTTCTTC,CASSSSPSGGIVGAYNEQFF
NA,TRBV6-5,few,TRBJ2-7,TGTGCCAGCAGGCATGCTCAGGGAAGCTCCTACGAGCAGTACTTC,CASRHAQGSSYEQYF
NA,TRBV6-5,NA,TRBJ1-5,TGTGCCAGCAGTTACTTGGCCTTTAATCAGCCCCAGCATTTT,CASSYLAFNQPQHF
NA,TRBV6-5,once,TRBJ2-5,TGTGCCAGCAGTTACTATGGGGGGCTGGGAGAGACCCAGTACTTC,CASSYYGGLGETQYF
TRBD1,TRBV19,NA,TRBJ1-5,TGTGCCAGCCAAACAGGGGTATTTACGGATCAGCCCCAGCATTTT,CASQTGVFTDQPQHF
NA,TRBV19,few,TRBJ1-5,TGTGCCAGCGCACGGGAGGATAGCAATCAGCCCCAGCATTTT,CASAREDSNQPQHF
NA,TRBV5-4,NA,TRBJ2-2,TGTGCCAGCAGCTCTGTCGGGGCCTCGAACACCGGGGAGCTGTTTTTT,CASSSVGASNTGELFF
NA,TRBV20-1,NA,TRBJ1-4,TGCAGTGCTCCGTGGGATGAAAAACTGTTTTTT,CSAPWDEKLFF
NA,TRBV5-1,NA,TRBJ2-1,TGCGCCAGCAGCCCACCTTCGGGGAACCACAATGAGCAGTTCTTC,CASSPPSGNHNEQFF
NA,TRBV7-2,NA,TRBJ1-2,TGTGCCAGCAGCTTAGCTCGGGCGGACTATGGCTACACCTTC,CASSLARADYGYTF
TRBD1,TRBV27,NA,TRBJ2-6,TGTGCCAGCAGGGGACAGGGTCGCTCTGGGGCCAACGTCCTGACTTTC,CASRGQGRSGANVLTF
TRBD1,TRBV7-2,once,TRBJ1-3,TGTGCCAGCAGCGCGGGACAGGTGCCGGGAAACACCATATATTTT,CASSAGQVPGNTIYF
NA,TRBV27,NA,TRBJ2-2,TGTGCCAGCAGTTTACAGGGCACCGGGGAGCTGTTTTTT,CASSLQGTGELFF
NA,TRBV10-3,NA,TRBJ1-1,TGTGCCATCAGTGAGGCAGGATACGGGGGGACTGAAGCTTTCTTT,CAISEAGYGGTEAFF
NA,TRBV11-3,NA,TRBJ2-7,TGTGCCAGCAGCTCTGGTACCTCCTACGAGCAGTACTTC,CASSSGTSYEQYF
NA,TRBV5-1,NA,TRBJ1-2,TGCGCCAGCAGCCAACGGATTAACTATGGCTACACCTTC,CASSQRINYGYTF